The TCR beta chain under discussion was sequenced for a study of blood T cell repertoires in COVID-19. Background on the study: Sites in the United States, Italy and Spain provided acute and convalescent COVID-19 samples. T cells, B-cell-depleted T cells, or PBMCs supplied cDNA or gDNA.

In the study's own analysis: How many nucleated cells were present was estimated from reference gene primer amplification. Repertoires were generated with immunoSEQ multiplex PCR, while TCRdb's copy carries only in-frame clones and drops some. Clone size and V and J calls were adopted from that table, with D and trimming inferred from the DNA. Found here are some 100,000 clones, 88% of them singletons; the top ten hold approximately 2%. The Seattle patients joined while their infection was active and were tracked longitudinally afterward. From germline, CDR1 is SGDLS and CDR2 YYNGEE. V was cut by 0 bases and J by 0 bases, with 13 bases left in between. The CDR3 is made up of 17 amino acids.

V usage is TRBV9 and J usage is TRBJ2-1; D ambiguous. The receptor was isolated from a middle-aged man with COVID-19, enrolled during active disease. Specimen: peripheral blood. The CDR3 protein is CASSVAPWLDSYNEQFF. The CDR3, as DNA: TGTGCCAGCAGCGTAGCCCCCTGGCTAGACTCCTACAATGAGCAGTTCTTC.